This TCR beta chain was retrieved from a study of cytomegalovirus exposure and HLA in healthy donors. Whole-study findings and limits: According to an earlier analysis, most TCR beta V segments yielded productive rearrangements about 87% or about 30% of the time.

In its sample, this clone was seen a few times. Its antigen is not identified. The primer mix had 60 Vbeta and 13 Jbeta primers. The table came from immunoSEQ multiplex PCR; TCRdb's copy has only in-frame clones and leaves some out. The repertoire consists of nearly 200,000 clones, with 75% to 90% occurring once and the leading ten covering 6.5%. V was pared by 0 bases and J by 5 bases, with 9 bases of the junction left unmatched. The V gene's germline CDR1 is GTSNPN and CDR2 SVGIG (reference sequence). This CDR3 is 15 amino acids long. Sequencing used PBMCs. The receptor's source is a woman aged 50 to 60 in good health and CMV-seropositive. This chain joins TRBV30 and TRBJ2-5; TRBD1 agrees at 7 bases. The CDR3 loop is CAWSVQRGPGETQYF. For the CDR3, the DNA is TGTGCCTGGAGTGTACAAAGGGGGCCGGGCGAGACCCAGTACTTC.